This T cell receptor (beta chain) originates from a study of T cell changes during pregnancy in multiple sclerosis. The data were produced by immunoSEQ multiplex PCR, yet TCRdb's version contains in-frame clones alone and is incomplete. The sample consists of under 95,000 clones, 90% to 95% of them appearing once. This CDR3 is 15 amino acids long. Trimming left V 4 bases short and J 3 bases short, with 13 bases between. CDR1 and CDR2 (germline): LNHDA, SQIVND (reference sequence). The sequencing here drew on peripheral blood, taken in the second trimester of pregnancy. The receptor comes from a female donor in good health, enrolled as a control in a pregnancy study. This chain joins TRBV19 and TRBJ2-1; TRBD2 is a possible D gene (6 bases). The chain's CDR3 is CASSTEGLRYNEQFF. The DNA for the CDR3 is TGTGCCAGTAGTACTGAGGGACTCCGCTACAATGAGCAGTTCTTC.